The 23 T cell receptor beta chains given below trace back to one sample, sequenced in a study of OX40 agonist ivuxolimab in advanced cancers. Here immunoSEQ multiplex PCR was the method, and the copy in TCRdb shows in-frame clones only, minus some. The table has about 35,000 clones, around three quarters seen once. The material was CD4+ or CD8+ T cells sorted from blood, obtained in a trial of the OX40 agonist ivuxolimab. The receptors stem from an adult with an advanced solid tumor such as melanoma, head and neck, liver or kidney cancer.

This chain uses TRBV5-5 with TRBJ1-6, with no clear D. The V and J ends lost 6 bases and 7 bases respectively, with 14 bases between them. Per germline, CDR1 SGHKS and CDR2 YYEKEE (reference sequence). The CDR3 length is 14 residues. CDR3 sequence reads: CASTSRLPNSPLHF. The CDR3 nucleotides read TGTGCCAGCACCTCGAGGTTACCGAATTCACCCCTCCACTTT.

The J gene is TRBJ2-7, the V gene TRBV5-3; TRBD1 might be the D (6 bases). TRBV5-3 carries the ORF label, with uncertain function. The CDR3 spans 13 residues. V was shortened by 9 bases and J by 6 bases, with 19 bases between the two germline ends. The CDR3, as DNA: TGTGCCAAGAAGACAGGTAAATCATCCGAGCAGTACTTC. Its protein product is CAKKTGKSSEQYF.

This clone was picked up one time. V usage is TRBV5-6 and J usage is TRBJ1-1; a weak D match, TRBD1 (5 bases). Germline values: CDR1 SGHDT, CDR2 YYEEEE. This CDR3 region has 16 residues. Trimming pared 4 bases from V and 2 bases from J, leaving 18 bases between. As DNA, the CDR3 is TGTGCCAGCAGCCCCATTGGGGCAGCCTTTAACACTGAAGCTTTCTTT. Translating it yields CASSPIGAAFNTEAFF.

The V and J genes are TRBV6-1 and TRBJ1-4; no clear D. The CDR3 runs to 14 residues. Per the germline V gene, CDR1 is MNHNS and CDR2 is SASEGT. With 8 bases removed from V and 1 base from J, the gap between germline ends came to 11 bases. The CDR3 loop reads CASSPDETNEKLFF. DNA of the CDR3: TGTGCCAGCTCCCCCGACGAAACTAATGAAAAACTGTTTTTT.

The chain has TRBV6-6 and TRBJ1-5; D is perhaps TRBD1 (6 bases). V was trimmed by 6 bases and J by 6 bases, leaving 15 bases between them. This CDR3 has 14 residues. Per germline, CDR1 MNHNY and CDR2 SVGAGI (reference sequence). The CDR3 region has the DNA TGTGCCAGCAGACCCGGACAGCTAGGTCAGCCCCAGCATTTT. Protein product: CASRPGQLGQPQHF.

The chain recombines TRBV14 with TRBJ1-1; D unresolved. Trimming stripped 4 bases from V and 4 bases from J, with 13 bases between. The CDR3 is 14 residues long. CDR1 and CDR2 from the germline V gene are SGHDN and FVKESK. CDR3 coding DNA: TGTGCCAGCAGCCGGCGGGCTCAGAGCACTGAAGCTTTCTTT. Its translation is CASSRRAQSTEAFF.

The genes are TRBV11-2 and TRBJ2-1; the match to TRBD2 covers 12 bases. This CDR3 has 16 amino acids. V lost 4 bases and J lost 2; bases outside the gene matches: 3. Germline CDR1 SGHAT, CDR2 FQNNGV. CDR3 protein: CASSSRTSGAYNEQFF. CDR3 coding DNA: TGTGCCAGCAGCTCTCGGACTAGCGGGGCCTACAATGAGCAGTTCTTC. Full variable domain (missing parts from reference TRBV11-2 and TRBJ2-1): EAGVAQSPRYKIIEKRQSVAFWCNPISGHATLYWYQQILGQGPKLLIQFQNNGVVDDSQLPKDRFSAERLKGVDSTLKIQPAKLEDSAVYLCASSSRTSGAYNEQFFGPGTRLTVL.

This clone was detected many times. The chain couples TRBV5-1 to TRBJ1-1, with D possibly matching TRBD1 (5 bases). This CDR3 comprises 14 residues. The germline V and J ends were trimmed by 4 bases and 1 base, with 11 bases remaining between them. Germline CDR1 SGHRS, CDR2 YFSETQ. The CDR3: CASSQWDGNTEAFF. The DNA for the CDR3 is TGCGCCAGCAGCCAATGGGACGGGAACACTGAAGCTTTCTTT.

The rearrangement links TRBV2 to TRBJ2-3, with D uncertain. Trimming removed 1 base at V and 4 bases at J, with 9 bases between. CDR3 length: 14 amino acids. Looked up from germline, CDR1 is SNHLY and CDR2 is FYNNEI. CDR3 sequence reads: CASSEDVGSDTQYF. The CDR3 nucleotides read TGTGCCAGCAGTGAAGATGTCGGGTCAGATACGCAGTATTTT.

The rearrangement joins TRBV6-5 to TRBJ2-2; 12 bases agree with TRBD2. Looked up from germline, CDR1 is MNHEY and CDR2 is SVGAGI. The CDR3 runs 15 residues. With V trimmed by 7 bases and J by 5 bases, 5 bases remained unmatched. In nucleotides, the CDR3 is TGTGCCAGCAATCCTACTAGCGGGGGGACCGGGGAGCTGTTTTTT. Its protein product is CASNPTSGGTGELFF.

This chain uses TRBV30 with TRBJ1-6; perhaps TRBD1 as D (6 bases). CDR3 size: 14 residues. The V gene lost 2 bases and the J gene lost 7 bases, with 12 bases spanning the gap. CDR1 GTSNPN and CDR2 SVGIG come from the germline V gene (reference sequence). CDR3 sequence reads: CAWSMSGANSPLHF. The CDR3 DNA reads as TGTGCCTGGAGTATGTCGGGGGCAAATTCACCCCTCCACTTT.

This sequence joins TRBV4-1 and TRBJ1-2; tentative D call: TRBD1 (6 bases). This CDR3 comprises 19 residues. Germline V gene sequence: CDR1 MGHRA, CDR2 YSYEKL. The V and J ends lost 0 bases and 11 bases respectively, with 31 bases between them. DNA of the CDR3: TGCGCCAGCAGCCAAGATAGGAAGGGGACACAGAGCATTCTCATCGGGTACACCTTC. Amino acid sequence: CASSQDRKGTQSILIGYTF.

The rearrangement joins TRBV4-1 to TRBJ2-1; no clear D gene. CDR1 and CDR2 from the germline V gene are MGHRA and YSYEKL. The CDR3 is 12 amino acids. Between the trimmed V and J ends, which lost 1 base and 7 bases, there was a span of 5 bases. The CDR3 here is CASSQVRNEQFF. DNA of the CDR3: TGCGCCAGCAGCCAAGTCCGGAATGAGCAGTTCTTC.

The chain uses TRBV15 and TRBJ1-6; D is ambiguous. This CDR3 spans 13 amino acids. Germline CDR1 LNHNV, CDR2 YYDKDF (reference sequence). V shed 1 base and J shed 8 bases, with 6 bases lying between them. CDR3 region: CATSRVRDSPLHF. CDR3 DNA: TGTGCCACCAGCAGAGTTAGGGATTCACCCCTCCACTTT. The full variable domain, its missing parts supplied by reference TRBV15 and TRBJ1-6, is DAMVIQNPRYQVTQFGKPVTLSCSQTLNHNVMYWYQQKSSQAPKLLFHYYDKDFNNEADTPDNFQSRRPNTSFCFLDIRSPGLGDTAMYLCATSRVRDSPLHFGNGTRLTVT.

The chain combines TRBV6-6 with TRBJ1-1; D is undetermined. Germline lookup yields CDR1 MNHNY and CDR2 SVGAGI (reference sequence). The CDR3 contains 15 residues. V was clipped by 0 bases and J by 1 base, with 9 bases between them. The DNA of the CDR3 is TGTGCCAGCAGTTACTCGATACAGAGGAACACTGAAGCTTTCTTT. This encodes CASSYSIQRNTEAFF.

The gene calls are TRBV18 and TRBJ1-3; D not resolved. Between the trimmed V and J ends, which lost 1 base and 4 bases, there was a span of 8 bases. The CDR3 contains 14 residues. The germline V gene encodes CDR1 KGHSH and CDR2 LQKENI. In DNA form, the CDR3 reads TGTGCCAGCTCACCACAACAGTACGGAAACACCATATATTTT. It specifies CASSPQQYGNTIYF.

The rearrangement links TRBV6-5 to TRBJ1-1; D is ambiguous. Trimming shortened V by 4 bases and J by 2 bases, and 5 bases separated the two germline ends. The germline CDR1 and CDR2 sequences are MNHEY and SVGAGI. CDR3 length: 12 residues. The CDR3 here is CASSWDNTEAFF. In nucleotides, the CDR3 is TGTGCCAGCAGTTGGGATAACACTGAAGCTTTCTTT.

The chain carries TRBV14 and TRBJ2-2; D gene unclear. Germline V CDR1 and CDR2: SGHDN, FVKESK. The CDR3 length is 13 residues. The ends were cut back, 6 bases at V and 1 base at J, with 6 bases in the middle. CDR3 amino acids: CASRNRNTGELFF. The CDR3 coding sequence is TGTGCCAGCAGGAACAGGAACACCGGGGAGCTGTTTTTT.

A few counts support this clone. The chain recombines TRBV6-1 with TRBJ2-3; the match to TRBD2 covers 8 bases. The CDR3 length is 15 residues. In germline, CDR1 is MNHNS, CDR2 SASEGT. Trimming at V came to 4 bases and at J to 1 base, leaving 4 bases not matched to a gene. Here the CDR3 DNA reads TGTGCCAGCAGTGGTAGCGGGGCCGGCACAGATACGCAGTATTTT. Translation gives CASSGSGAGTDTQYF.

The chain employs TRBV11-2 and TRBJ1-1; 10 bases line up with TRBD1. The CDR3 is made up of 16 amino acids. Losses at the gene ends were 5 bases for V and 1 base for J; bases not matched to a gene: 7. Germline CDR1 reads SGHAT; CDR2 reads FQNNGV. The CDR3 region has the DNA TGTGCCAGCAGCCGGGGACAGGGGATAACGAACACTGAAGCTTTCTTT. Translating it yields CASSRGQGITNTEAFF.

V and J are TRBV7-2 and TRBJ1-4; D remains unclear. CDR1 is SGHTA, CDR2 FQGNSA, per germline. The germline V and J ends were trimmed by 0 bases and 8 bases, with 10 bases remaining between them. The CDR3 length is 14 residues. The CDR3 is CASSLAGQWEKLFF. The CDR3 DNA sequence: TGTGCCAGCAGCTTAGCAGGGCAGTGGGAAAAACTGTTTTTT.

V and J are TRBV18 and TRBJ2-7; D might be TRBD1 (6 bases). The V end lost 6 bases, the J end lost 6 bases, and 12 bases lay between the germline ends. CDR3 size: 12 residues. CDR1 KGHSH and CDR2 LQKENI come from the germline V gene. In nucleotides, the CDR3 is TGTGCCAGCTCTCCAACAGGGACCGAGCAGTACTTC. This sequence encodes CASSPTGTEQYF.

This clone occurred a few times. The gene calls are TRBV30 and TRBJ2-5; maybe TRBD1 (6 bases). Trimming shortened V by 1 base and J by 2 bases, and 8 bases separated the two germline ends. There are 13 residues in the CDR3. Germline V gives CDR1 GTSNPN, CDR2 SVGIG (reference sequence). The CDR3 sequence: CAWSGTVQETQYF. The CDR3 coding sequence is TGTGCCTGGAGTGGGACAGTTCAAGAGACCCAGTACTTC.